This T cell receptor (beta chain) was obtained from a study of post-analysis software for immune sequencing data. TCR beta cDNA libraries had unique molecular identifiers. MiXCR was run by TCRdb on the PCR reads, yielding one entry per CDR3 protein. This table has hundreds of thousands of distinct CDR3 sequences, roughly 29% appearing once. Study results and limitations: Controls showed lower frequencies than patients for a few TRBV segments, and TRBV5-6, TRBV5-1 and TRBV20-1 were among these. F measure grouped same-batch samples tightly together.

Worth noting for this clonotype: Its specificity is unknown.

With V trimmed by 5 bases and J by 5 bases, 15 bases remained unmatched. Germline-derived CDR1 and CDR2 are SGHAT and FQNNGV. CDR3 length: 17 residues. Sample: blood. The source is a girl under 18 with multiple sclerosis. The chain carries TRBV11-2 and TRBJ2-5; TRBD2 matches at 9 bases. The CDR3 sequence: CASSDWGLAEIGETQYF. CDR3 nucleotides: TGTGCCAGCAGCGATTGGGGACTAGCAGAGATAGGGGAGACCCAGTACTTC. Using reference TRBV11-2 and TRBJ2-5 for the parts outside the CDR3, the full variable domain is EAGVAQSPRYKIIEKRQSVAFWCNPISGHATLYWYQQILGQGPKLLIQFQNNGVVDDSQLPKDRFSAERLKGVDSTLKIQPAKLEDSAVYLCASSDWGLAEIGETQYFGPGTRLLVL.